This TCR beta chain was identified during a study of Ad26.COV2.S vaccination and SARS-CoV-2 variants. This clone has a single count. Treatment: around 19 received Ad26.COV2.S at low or high dose, single or two shots; about 5 received placebo; per-sample allocation not given. Repertoires come from day 63 after the first vaccine or placebo injection. V shed 5 bases and J shed 3 bases, with 14 bases lying between them. Per the germline V gene, CDR1 is MGHRA and CDR2 is YSYEKL. The CDR3 spans 15 residues. The table came from immunoSEQ multiplex PCR; TCRdb's copy has only in-frame clones and leaves some out. The sample lists 350,000 to 450,000 clones, around 86% occurring once.

This specimen was peripheral blood, taken in a trial of Ad26.COV2.S vaccine versus placebo. The chain combines TRBV4-1 with TRBJ2-4; a possible D gene is TRBD1 (5 bases). The sequence was obtained from a person aged 18-65 years who received the Ad26.COV2.S COVID-19 vaccine or a placebo. The CDR3 bases are TGCGCCAGCAGCGAATCAGGGTTGGGCAAAAACATTCAGTACTTC. Residues: CASSESGLGKNIQYF.